Listed below are T cell receptor beta chains from one sample, sequenced in a study of spatial heterogeneity in lung cancer. Each CDR3 protein is one row after TCRdb ran MiXCR on the 5' RACE reads. The data show over 14,000 distinct CDR3 sequences, 10% to 12% seen once. Sample: PBMCs, taken at surgery. These TCRs come from a female donor with early-stage non-small cell lung cancer. CDR3s include the opening cysteine and the closing phenylalanine or tryptophan. The D gene is left open where the match is weak. Clone sizes are given selectively: once, few, many, or a class where the clone is expanded.

V gene	J gene	D gene	clone size	CDR3 DNA	CDR3 protein
TRBV2	TRBJ2-5	TRBD1	many	TGTGCCAGCAGTTTTCCGGGACAGGGGGTCCAAGAGACCCAGTACTTC	CASSFPGQGVQETQYF
TRBV7-2	TRBJ2-5	TRBD2	many	TGTGCCAGCAGACATAAAGCCGGGACTAACTCGGAGACCCAGTACTTC	CASRHKAGTNSETQYF
TRBV5-4	TRBJ2-3	TRBD2	many	TGTGCCAGCAGCCTAGCGGGGGGGCCCGTCACAGATACGCAGTATTTT	CASSLAGGPVTDTQYF
TRBV12-3/TRBV12-4	TRBJ1-1	TRBD1	NA	TGTGCCAGCAGAAGGACAGGGGTGAACACTGAAGCTTTCTTT	CASRRTGVNTEAFF
TRBV30	TRBJ2-3	NA	many	TGTGCCTGGAGGGGGGGCCGCACAGATACGCAGTATTTT	CAWRGGRTDTQYF
TRBV10-3	TRBJ1-1	NA	many	TGTGCCATCAGTGGGAGAGTGAGCACTGAAGCTTTCTTT	CAISGRVSTEAFF
TRBV6-5	TRBJ1-2	NA	many	TGTGCCAGCAGTCGCTTGGAGGGGTTATCTGGCTACACCTTC	CASSRLEGLSGYTF
TRBV28	TRBJ1-5	NA	many	TGTGCCAGCAGTGGGACTCGGGGTCAGCCCCAGCATTTT	CASSGTRGQPQHF
TRBV30	TRBJ2-2	NA	medium-sized	TGTGCCTGGAGGAGTCAGGGCTTATCCACCGGGGAGCTGTTTTTT	CAWRSQGLSTGELFF
TRBV7-9	TRBJ2-5	NA	many	TGTGCCAGCAGGGGGGACTCGAGAGGGGAGACCCAGTACTTC	CASRGDSRGETQYF
TRBV28	TRBJ2-7	TRBD1	few	TGTGCCAGCAGTTTAGGAGGGCCGGGACAGGGCCCCGAGCAGTACTTC	CASSLGGPGQGPEQYF
TRBV3-1	TRBJ1-2	NA	many	TGTGCCAGCAGTCCCCAGGGGACCTATGGCTACACCTTC	CASSPQGTYGYTF
TRBV7-9	TRBJ2-7	TRBD2	NA	TGTGCCTCCGAGCGGGCTAGCGGATACTACGAGCAGTACTTC	CASERASGYYEQYF
TRBV28	TRBJ1-3	NA	many	TGTGCCAGCAGTTTGGGGAGTATCGAAAACACCATATATTTT	CASSLGSIENTIYF
TRBV6-1	TRBJ1-6	NA	many	TGTGCCAGCAGTGAAGCGCAGTTCGGTTCACCCCTCCACTTT	CASSEAQFGSPLHF
TRBV7-2	TRBJ2-3	NA	many	TGTGCCAGCAGCTTAGTCAGAGCGGATACGCAGTATTTT	CASSLVRADTQYF
TRBV30	TRBJ2-1	TRBD2	many	TGTGCCTGGAGGAAGAGCGGGGGGAATGAGCAGTTCTTC	CAWRKSGGNEQFF
TRBV3-1	TRBJ1-3	NA	few	TGTGCCAGCAGCCAAGCGGTGTCGCCTTCTGGAAACACCATATATTTT	CASSQAVSPSGNTIYF
TRBV27	TRBJ2-7	TRBD2	many	TGTGCCAGCAGTTTCGCCGGGACTAGGGGCTACGAGCAGTACTTC	CASSFAGTRGYEQYF
TRBV3-1	TRBJ2-1	TRBD1	few	TGTGCCAGCAGCCAACCTGGACAGGGATACAATGAGCAGTTCTTC	CASSQPGQGYNEQFF
TRBV5-8	TRBJ1-2	TRBD1	few	TGTGCCAGCAGCCTACGGGACAGCATCGGAGGTGGCTACACCTTC	CASSLRDSIGGGYTF
TRBV5-1	TRBJ2-7	TRBD1	many	TGCGCCAGCAGCCAAGGGACAGCACCAGGGGCCGAGCAGTACTTC	CASSQGTAPGAEQYF
TRBV11-2	TRBJ2-2	TRBD1	NA	TGTGCCGGCAGCCCGGGGACAGCCTGGAGCGGGGAGCTGTTTTTT	CAGSPGTAWSGELFF
TRBV7-9	TRBJ2-1	NA	many	TGTGCCAGCAGCTTAGTCCGGGGAGACCAGTTCTTC	CASSLVRGDQFF
TRBV14	TRBJ2-1	TRBD1	many	TGTGCCAGCAGCCAAAATCGGATGACAGGGGCCTACAATGAGCAGTTCTTC	CASSQNRMTGAYNEQFF
TRBV7-9	TRBJ1-2	NA	many	TGTGCCAGCAGCTTAGCGGCTGGCTACACCTTC	CASSLAAGYTF
TRBV6-1	TRBJ2-5	TRBD1	NA	TGTGCCAGCAGTACAGGGGACCCCCGGTCGGAGACCCAGTACTTC	CASSTGDPRSETQYF
TRBV10-3	TRBJ2-1	NA	many	TGTGCCATCAGTGACAACCCGAACAATGAGCAGTTCTTC	CAISDNPNNEQFF
TRBV29-1	TRBJ2-2	NA	few	TGCAGCGTCCTTCAGGGGCCGAACACCGGGGAGCTGTTTTTT	CSVLQGPNTGELFF
TRBV5-1	TRBJ2-1	NA	many	TGCGCCAGCAGCACCCGTGGAGAGGTCCCCTACAATGAGCAGTTCTTC	CASSTRGEVPYNEQFF
TRBV19	TRBJ2-1	TRBD1	medium-sized	TGTGCCAGTAAACAGGACAGGGGGAGTGAGCAGTTCTTC	CASKQDRGSEQFF
TRBV28	TRBJ2-4	NA	many	TGTGCCAGCAGTTTGGCAGGGCTAGCCAAAAACATTCAGTACTTC	CASSLAGLAKNIQYF
TRBV20-1	TRBJ1-4	NA	many	TGCAGTGCTAGTGACCGCAGGAGCACTAATGAAAAACTGTTTTTT	CSASDRRSTNEKLFF
TRBV19	TRBJ2-5	TRBD2	many	TGTGCCAGTAGAGGACTAGCGGGGGCAGCTGAGACCCAGTACTTC	CASRGLAGAAETQYF
TRBV11-2	TRBJ2-7	NA	few	TGTGCCAGGCCAGGGGGGGGTCGGTACGAGCAGTACTTC	CARPGGGRYEQYF
TRBV4-2	TRBJ1-3	TRBD1	many	TGTGCCAGCAGAGATCTGGGGACAGGGGCGTCTGGAAACACCATATATTTT	CASRDLGTGASGNTIYF
TRBV12-3/TRBV12-4	TRBJ1-6	TRBD1	NA	TGTGCCAGCAGCTCCGGGACAGGGTTTTCACCCCTCCACTTT	CASSSGTGFSPLHF
TRBV28	TRBJ1-5	NA	many	TGTGCCAGCAGTTTACCCCTCACCAGTACGCCCCAGCATTTT	CASSLPLTSTPQHF
TRBV5-1	TRBJ2-2	NA	many	TGCGCCAGCAGCCCTCGCCCAAACACCGGGGAGCTGTTTTTT	CASSPRPNTGELFF
TRBV7-3	TRBJ2-1	NA	NA	TGTGCCAGCAGCTACCTGGGGGAGGCCGGGGAGCAGTTCTTC	CASSYLGEAGEQFF
TRBV28	TRBJ2-5	TRBD2	medium-sized	TGTGCCAGCAGTTTTGCTAGCGGGGGTACAGAGACCCAGTACTTC	CASSFASGGTETQYF
TRBV7-9	TRBJ2-1	NA	many	TGTGCCAGCAGCTCCAACTTCCCCTACAATGAGCAGTTCTTC	CASSSNFPYNEQFF
TRBV29-1	TRBJ2-7	TRBD1	many	TGCAGCACAGGGGACTCCTACGAGCAGTACTTC	CSTGDSYEQYF
TRBV13	TRBJ1-2	TRBD1	medium-sized	TGTGCCAGCAGCGTCGGACAGGGGAACTATGGCTACACCTTC	CASSVGQGNYGYTF
TRBV7-3	TRBJ1-2	NA	NA	TGTGCCAGCAGCTTACGGACAGCTACTAACTATGGCTACACCTTC	CASSLRTATNYGYTF